This T cell receptor (beta chain) was identified in a study of T-cell memory formation after mild COVID-19 (TCRdb year 2021). Broadly, across the study: Most TCR sequence clusters were specific to one of the two donors. The cohort comprised two young, previously healthy adult volunteers, one female and one male. In a couple of donors, T-cell clones that expanded and contracted after mild COVID-19 were followed by sequencing TCRalpha and TCRbeta repertoires longitudinally. What the work shows at the level of the full study, not this receptor alone: Contracting CD4+ clones appeared mostly in the CM and EM memory subsets, whereas CD8+ clones were enriched in EMRA. Only two mild cases were covered by the study, and larger cohorts that include severe cases with pre-infection samples were considered necessary. The second-wave clones that peaked on day 37 were not confirmed to be SARS-CoV-2 specific. From day 15 to 85, contracting clones showed balanced CD4/CD8 phenotypes, whereas a second wave of clones that expanded from day 15 to 37 leaned towards CD4+. Some responding clones were found in pre-infection memory, which suggests that pre-existing cross-reactive memory T cells took part in the SARS-CoV-2 response.

PBMCs were isolated by Ficoll-Paque density gradient centrifugation. V is pruned by 3 bases and J by 5 bases, leaving 2 bases of the junction without a gene match. From its cysteine to its phenylalanine, the CDR3 spans 13 amino acids. The sequence is cut down to CDR3 DNA, 39 bases in frame from base 1. CDR1 and CDR2 are drawn from the germline V gene: SGHDT, YYEEEE. TCRdb lists the instrument as Illumina NovaSeq 6000. TCRalpha and TCRbeta cDNA libraries were constructed by 5'RACE with constant-segment primers, with sample barcodes and unique molecular identifiers being introduced. RNA was extracted from every sample with Trizol reagent. The libraries were amplified in two PCR steps, and the second step added a second sample barcode and Illumina TruSeq adapters. Libraries were sequenced on an Illumina NovaSeq with 2 x 150 bp paired-end reads. Per the original workflow: Demultiplexing of reads and collapsing into UMI-guided consensus sequences were performed with migec v1.2.7. Using mixcr v2.1.11, UMI consensuses were aligned to TRA and TRB V and J templates and then assembled into clonotypes. A clonotype was counted as expanded or contracted only when both edgeR and NoisET called the clonotype significant, with the noise models trained on biological replicates. For edgeR calls, the cutoffs were a false discovery rate-adjusted p below 0.01 and a log2 fold-change threshold of 1. As an exploratory analysis of dynamics, max-normalized trajectories of the 1000 most abundant clonotypes were examined by PCA with hierarchical clustering. Separately sequenced CD4+ and CD8+ repertoires were used to assign a CD4 or CD8 phenotype to each responding clone. TCRdb reprocessing: public reads trimmed at Q25 with fastp, clones called with MiXCR, in-frame beta chains kept. Duplicate CDR3 protein sequences are folded into a single record with the most common DNA and genes. V and J calls and clone size were set by TCRdb, not the authors. This sample has approximately 450,000 distinct CDR3 sequences in its table, and 18% of those were observed once. The ten largest clones add up to 10% to 15% of the sample.

This clonotype was observed a handful of times. What this receptor recognizes is not known. No clone much larger than this one lies a single base away; base qualities are absent. The source material was PBMCs or a T cell subset sorted from them (not recorded which). Recombination linked TRBV5-6 to TRBJ2-1; TRBD2 aligns with 7 central bases. The sequence was obtained from an adult woman who had mild COVID-19 (a few samples of this study predate the infection). The sample titles of this study are shuffled in the database, so cell type and time point are left out; the donor was told from shared clones. The base sequence is TGTGCCAGCAGCTGGGACTACAACAATGAGCAGTTCTTC. It translates as CASSWDYNNEQFF.